This TCR beta chain was identified in a study of shared T cell receptors in the human thymus. Losses at the gene ends were 3 bases for V and 4 bases for J; bases not matched to a gene: 4. Germline CDR1 reads SQVTM; CDR2 reads ANQGSEA. The CDR3 extends over 13 amino acids. Measured with immunoSEQ multiplex PCR; TCRdb has only the in-frame clones, and not every one. The sample holds about 610,000 clones; approximately 87% are singletons and the top ten take around 0.0099%. These data were also reused for a study on human thymus T cells. That paper states: All donors were healthy Finnish infants who were undergoing corrective surgery to treat congenital heart defects. Thymic resections from corrective heart surgery supplied the tissue. Thymic and blood repertoires showed apparently biased V and J gene usage. Among unrelated individuals, related research reported thymic repertoires that overlapped highly.

The chain links TRBV29-1 to TRBJ2-7; TRBD2 matches at 9 bases. Sequenced sample: thymocytes. This receptor was identified in a boy younger than two with a congenital heart defect. CDR3 loop: CSVDTSGLYEQYF. In DNA, the CDR3 is TGCAGCGTTGATACTAGCGGGCTTTACGAGCAGTACTTC.